The next 29 T cell receptor beta chains were all read from a single sample in a study of molecular identifiers for immune sequencing clone quantification. TCRdb ran MiXCR on the PCR reads and lists one entry per CDR3 protein. This sample has about 630,000 distinct CDR3 sequences, with roughly 27% found just once. The sequenced material came from naive CD8+ T cells from blood, with Jurkat cell RNA spiked in. Indicated subset: FACS-sorted CD8+CD4-CCR7+CD45RA+ naive T cells. The receptor set was obtained from a human donor in good health. Some libraries in this study had Jurkat cell RNA spiked in.

As for this clonotype: A much more abundant neighbour one base away suggests this may be a read error. Because the CDR3 is missing its conserved closing phenylalanine or tryptophan, this is likely a read error. This chain uses TRBV20-1 with TRBJ1-2; unclear D gene. V dropped 0 bases and J dropped 0 bases, with 11 bases sitting between them. The CDR3 contains 15 residues. Germline CDR1 DFQATT, CDR2 SNEGSKA (reference sequence). The CDR3: CSARDPRLANYGYTC. The CDR3 nucleotides read TGCAGTGCTAGAGATCCGAGGTTAGCTAACTATGGCTACACCTGC.

The J gene is TRBJ2-5, the V gene TRBV7-8, with 9 bases that match TRBD2. The ends lost 3 bases at V and 5 bases at J; junction bases unmatched: 7. Looked up from germline, CDR1 is SGHVS and CDR2 is FQNEAQ. CDR3 length: 15 amino acids. The CDR3 sequence is CASSFRAGGGETQYF. In DNA form, the CDR3 reads TGTGCCAGCAGCTTCCGAGCGGGGGGTGGGGAGACCCAGTACTTC.

V and J are TRBV28 and TRBJ2-1; TRBD2 aligns across 7 bases. V shed 1 base, J shed 9 bases, and the junction held 6 bases outside the gene matches. The CDR3 totals 14 residues. The germline V gene has CDR1 MDHEN and CDR2 SYDVKM. CDR3 in DNA: TGTGCCAGCAGTTTATCCCCGACTAGCACTGAGCAGTTCTTC. Translation gives CASSLSPTSTEQFF.

This clonotype was recorded many times. The genes are TRBV7-2 and TRBJ1-5; D may be TRBD1 (6 bases). V shed 1 base and J shed 2 bases, with 12 bases lying between them. The CDR3 totals 16 residues. CDR1 and CDR2 (germline): SGHTA, FQGNSA. The CDR3 sequence: CASSLGRGHGNQPQHF. The CDR3 region has the DNA TGTGCCAGCAGCTTAGGACGGGGGCATGGCAATCAGCCCCAGCATTTT.

This clonotype was picked up many times. The chain joins TRBV6-5 to TRBJ2-3, with D possibly matching TRBD2 (5 bases). Germline V gene sequence: CDR1 MNHEY, CDR2 SVGAGI. The CDR3 consists of 13 residues. The V and J ends lost 6 bases and 8 bases respectively, with 15 bases between them. CDR3 residues: CASSLRGLGTQYF. The CDR3 DNA is TGTGCCAGCAGCCTCCGCGGGCTCGGTACGCAGTATTTT.

The chain joins TRBV9 to TRBJ1-3; a possible D gene is TRBD1 (5 bases). CDR3 length: 15 amino acids. Trimming shortened V by 0 bases and J by 0 bases, and 7 bases separated the two germline ends. The germline V gene has CDR1 SGDLS and CDR2 YYNGEE. The CDR3 is CASSVDQGSGNTIYF. Here the CDR3 DNA reads TGTGCCAGCAGCGTAGATCAGGGCTCTGGAAACACCATATATTTT.

The rearrangement links TRBV3-1 to TRBJ2-1; 9 bases line up with TRBD1. The germline V gene has CDR1 LGHDT and CDR2 YNNKEL (reference sequence). V lost 1 base, J lost 5 bases, and 9 bases stayed unmatched. The CDR3 totals 17 residues. DNA for the CDR3: TGTGCCAGCAGCCAAGGACTCACAGGGGGCACTGACAATGAGCAGTTCTTC. This sequence encodes CASSQGLTGGTDNEQFF.

This clonotype was seen many times. This chain uses TRBV19 with TRBJ2-7; the D is unclear. V gave up 5 bases and J gave up 1 base, with 9 bases separating them. Germline V lookup: CDR1 LNHDA, CDR2 SQIVND (reference sequence). The CDR3 spans 13 residues. CDR3 DNA sequence: TGTGCCAGTAGTCGTGCGTGGTCCTACGAGCAGTACTTC. This translates into CASSRAWSYEQYF. The full variable domain, with the rest looked up from reference TRBV19 and TRBJ2-7, is DGGITQSPKYLFRKEGQNVTLSCEQNLNHDAMYWYRQDPGQGLRLIYYSQIVNDFQKGDIAEGYSVSREKKESFPLTVTSAQKNPTAFYLCASSRAWSYEQYFGPGTRLTVT.

This chain links TRBV12-3 or TRBV12-4 with TRBJ1-4, with D perhaps matching TRBD1 (5 bases). The CDR3 consists of 14 residues. V lost 3 bases, J lost 7 bases, and 12 bases lay in between. This CDR3 is CASSFLQGGEKLFF. The CDR3 DNA follows: TGTGCCAGCAGTTTCCTGCAGGGAGGTGAAAAACTGTTTTTT.

V usage is TRBV6-1 and J usage is TRBJ2-3; tentatively, D is TRBD2 (5 bases). CDR1 and CDR2 (germline): MNHNS, SASEGT. This CDR3 contains 14 residues. The germline V and J ends were trimmed by 8 bases and 5 bases, with 17 bases remaining between them. The CDR3 here is CASGRGFSVDTQYF. CDR3 sequence (DNA): TGTGCCAGCGGTCGCGGGTTTAGCGTAGATACGCAGTATTTT.

This clonotype was seen a handful of times. The rearrangement joins TRBV7-9 to TRBJ2-1; maybe TRBD1 (5 bases). The germline gives CDR1 SEHNR, CDR2 FQNEAQ (reference sequence). Trimming took off 1 base at V and 13 bases at J, with 11 bases between the two ends. The CDR3 contains 12 residues. CDR3 sequence: CASSLDLGVQFF. CDR3 sequence (DNA): TGTGCCAGCAGCTTAGACCTAGGGGTTCAGTTCTTC.

There are a few counts of this clonotype. The J gene is TRBJ1-6, the V gene TRBV27; no definite D call. This CDR3 is built from 13 residues. The germline V and J ends were trimmed by 3 bases and 10 bases, with 10 bases remaining between them. Germline V gene data show CDR1 as MNHEY and CDR2 as SMNVEV (reference sequence). CDR3 in DNA: TGTGCCAGCAGTTTTGGGTTATTGTCACCCCTCCACTTT. This codes for CASSFGLLSPLHF.

The genes are TRBV9 and TRBJ2-3, with TRBD2 identical over 8 bases. The CDR3 consists of 16 residues. The J segment lost 6 bases and the V segment lost 0 bases, leaving 9 bases of the junction unmatched. Germline V gene data show CDR1 as SGDLS and CDR2 as YYNGEE. The CDR3 nucleotides read TGTGCCAGCAGCGTAGGGAGGCGGGGGGTCATGGATACGCAGTATTTT. Translating gives CASSVGRRGVMDTQYF.

As to this clonotype: Possible read error: a much larger clone is one base away. This chain uses TRBV7-9 with TRBJ2-7; possibly TRBD1 for D (6 bases). CDR1 and CDR2 from the germline V gene are SEHNR and FQNEAQ (reference sequence). The CDR3 runs 12 residues. CDR3 in amino acids: CASGDIKYEQCF. The CDR3 coding sequence is TGTGCCAGCGGGGACATAAAGTACGAGCAGTGCTTC. The variable domain in full, with the rest retrieved from reference TRBV7-9 and TRBJ2-7, is DTGVSQNPRHKITKRGQNVTFRCDPISEHNRLYWYRQTLGQGPEFLTYFQNEAQLEKSRLLSDRFSAERPKGSFSTLEIQRTEQGDSAMYLCASGDIKYEQCFGPGTRLTVT.

This chain connects TRBV19 to TRBJ1-5; 12 nucleotides match TRBD1. This CDR3 is built from 16 residues. V shed 4 bases and J 8 bases; nucleotides not matched to a gene: 9. Germline CDR1 LNHDA, CDR2 SQIVND (reference sequence). CDR3 sequence: CASSTPGTGGREPQHF. CDR3 coding DNA: TGTGCCAGTAGTACTCCCGGGACAGGGGGCAGGGAGCCCCAGCATTTT.

This clonotype was picked up a small number of times. V is TRBV7-8 and J is TRBJ1-2; no reliable D call. Germline V gene sequence: CDR1 SGHVS, CDR2 FQNEAQ. Trimming cost V 5 bases and J 3 bases, with 19 bases left between them. The length of the CDR3 is 16 residues. DNA for the CDR3: TGTGCCAGCAGCCTTTACGGGGAAGAAAGGGACTATGGCTACACCTTC. This translates into CASSLYGEERDYGYTF.

J is TRBJ1-5 and V is TRBV27, with D perhaps TRBD1 (6 bases). Trimming removed 4 bases from V and 0 bases from J, with 19 bases in between. CDR1 and CDR2 (germline): MNHEY, SMNVEV (reference sequence). The length of the CDR3 is 18 residues. CDR3 nucleotides: TGTGCCAGCAGTTCTTGGGGGCAAGGGGGTACTAGCAATCAGCCCCAGCATTTT. This sequence encodes CASSSWGQGGTSNQPQHF.

This clonotype was seen only a few times. CDR3 amino acids: CASSTGKLGETQYF. The CDR3 region has the DNA TGTGCCAGCAGCACAGGCAAACTCGGAGAGACCCAGTACTTC. The chain links TRBV12-3 or TRBV12-4 to TRBJ2-5; D perhaps matches TRBD1 (5 bases). There are 14 residues in the CDR3. Trimming stripped 6 bases from V and 4 bases from J, with 15 bases between.

The sample holds one count of this clonotype. A single base separates this from a much larger clone, so it may be a read error. The chain employs TRBV20-1 and TRBJ2-3; TRBD1 agrees at 8 bases. J lost 0 bases, V lost 3 bases, and 5 bases had no gene match. CDR1 and CDR2 from the germline V gene are DFQATT and SNEGSKA (reference sequence). This CDR3 comprises 15 residues. The chain's CDR3 is CSARAQGASTDTQYF. In DNA, the CDR3 is TGCAGTGCTAGGGCCCAGGGGGCTAGCACAGATACGCAGTATTTT.

Notes on this clonotype: This CDR3 is missing its conserved last phenylalanine or tryptophan, likely due to a read error. The chain links TRBV6-5 to TRBJ1-3, with D uncertain. Germline V gene sequence: CDR1 MNHEY, CDR2 SVGAGI. CDR3 length equals 16 residues. CDR3 protein: CASSQDRGSAGSTIYL. DNA for the CDR3: TGTGCCAGCAGTCAGGACCGGGGAAGTGCCGGAAGCACCATATATCTT.

This clonotype was observed at least ten times. The chain uses TRBV27 and TRBJ1-1; D call uncertain. Germline V gene lookup returns CDR1 MNHEY and CDR2 SMNVEV (reference sequence). The germline V and J ends were trimmed by 3 bases and 7 bases, with 12 bases remaining between them. The CDR3 is 13 amino acids. The CDR3 sequence: CASSFTRSHEAFF. The CDR3 bases are TGTGCCAGCAGTTTTACCCGGTCTCATGAAGCTTTCTTT.

The chain joins TRBV20-1 to TRBJ2-3; D ambiguous. V shed 2 bases and J shed 3 bases, with 6 bases lying between them. There are 12 residues in the CDR3. The germline CDR1 and CDR2 sequences are DFQATT and SNEGSKA (reference sequence). The CDR3, as DNA: TGCAGTGCTAGATCAATTACAGATACGCAGTATTTT. The encoded protein is CSARSITDTQYF.

V is TRBV7-9 and J is TRBJ2-5; 10 positions agree with TRBD1. Gene TRBJ2-1 matches the end of the DNA better, so the J call may be wrong. The CDR3 is 16 amino acids. In germline, CDR1 is SEHNR, CDR2 FQNEAQ (reference sequence). Written as DNA, the CDR3 is TGTGCCAGCAGCCATCCCGGGACAGGGGCCCAAGAGACCCAGTTCTTC. Protein: CASSHPGTGAQETQFF.

The V and J genes are TRBV27 and TRBJ2-2; 11 bases are a match to TRBD1. This CDR3 is built from 16 residues. CDR1 and CDR2 from the germline V gene are MNHEY and SMNVEV (reference sequence). J lost 6 bases, V lost 1 base, and 4 bases had no gene match. CDR3 sequence: CASSLWDRGVPGELFF. The CDR3 DNA follows: TGTGCCAGCAGTTTATGGGACAGGGGGGTTCCCGGGGAGCTGTTTTTT.

This clonotype was counted between two and nine times. The chain joins TRBV7-2 to TRBJ1-4; tentative D call: TRBD1 (6 bases). Germline-derived CDR1 and CDR2 are SGHTA and FQGNSA. Trimming stripped 1 base from V and 5 bases from J, with 11 bases between. CDR3 length equals 15 residues. The CDR3 nucleotides are TGTGCCAGCAGCTTAGTGGGGGCGGAAAATGAAAAACTGTTTTTT. Translated, it gives CASSLVGAENEKLFF.

There are many counts of this clonotype. The chain's CDR3 is CASSLPRASGVDNEQFF. The DNA for the CDR3 is TGTGCCAGCAGCTTACCCAGGGCAAGCGGGGTAGACAATGAGCAGTTCTTC. The chain couples TRBV7-9 to TRBJ2-1; 7 bases are shared with TRBD2. Germline values: CDR1 SEHNR, CDR2 FQNEAQ (reference sequence). With 2 bases clipped from V and 5 bases from J, the junction kept 12 bases outside the gene matches. The CDR3 covers 17 residues.

This clonotype appeared many times. The rearrangement links TRBV12-3 or TRBV12-4 to TRBJ1-1; unclear D gene. Trimming pared 4 bases from V and 4 bases from J, leaving 7 bases between. The CDR3 loop spans 12 amino acids. CDR3 protein: CASSYKGTEAFF. The CDR3 bases are TGTGCCAGCAGTTATAAGGGCACTGAAGCTTTCTTT.

Worth noting for this clonotype: The germline gene is not matched at one end of the junction; a read error may be the cause. The chain is built from TRBV10-3 and TRBJ2-3; D is perhaps TRBD2 (6 bases). The CDR3 has 17 amino acids. The germline gives CDR1 ENHRY, CDR2 SYGVKD. The CDR3 nucleotides read TGTGCCATCAGTGTGGCGGGGCGGTCTACTAGCACAGATATGCAGTATTTT. It translates to CAISVAGRSTSTDMQYF.

This chain connects TRBV7-6 to TRBJ2-2; tentative D call: TRBD1 (5 bases). The CDR3 has 16 amino acids. The V end lost 1 base, the J end lost 4 bases, and 13 bases lay between the germline ends. CDR1 is SGHVS and CDR2 is FNYEAQ in the germline V gene. CDR3 sequence reads: CASSLGPGMGTGELFF. In nucleotides, the CDR3 is TGTGCCAGCAGCTTAGGCCCAGGGATGGGCACCGGGGAGCTGTTTTTT.